Below are 6 T cell receptor beta chains sequenced from a single sample in a study of blood T cell repertoires in COVID-19. Profiled with immunoSEQ multiplex PCR; TCRdb holds only in-frame clones, not every one. The sample lists 150,000 to 190,000 clones, 76% occurring once. Sequencing was done on a sample of peripheral blood. These receptors were collected from an elderly woman with acute or convalescent COVID-19.

The chain couples TRBV19 to TRBJ1-2; D might be TRBD1 (5 bases). CDR1 LNHDA and CDR2 SQIVND come from the germline V gene (reference sequence). The CDR3 runs 14 residues. The V end was cut by 3 bases, the J end by 3 bases, with 11 bases between. CDR3 in DNA: TGTGCCAGTAGTATTCAACAGGTGTACTATGGCTACACCTTC. Its translation: CASSIQQVYYGYTF.

J is TRBJ2-1 and V is TRBV30; tentatively, D is TRBD2 (5 bases). The CDR3 runs to 16 residues. Between the trimmed V and J ends, which lost 1 base and 7 bases, there was a span of 20 bases. In germline, CDR1 is GTSNPN, CDR2 SVGIG (reference sequence). CDR3 DNA sequence: TGTGCCTGGAGTGGTTCGTACCTAGAGGGTTCGAATGAGCAGTTCTTC. As protein: CAWSGSYLEGSNEQFF.

The chain recombines TRBV5-1 with TRBJ1-1; 9 positions match TRBD1. V lost 4 bases, J lost 4 bases, and 2 bases stayed unmatched. CDR1 and CDR2 from the germline V gene are SGHRS and YFSETQ. CDR3 length: 13 amino acids. CDR3 DNA: TGCGCCAGCAGCATACAGGGGGCCACTGAAGCTTTCTTT. Its protein is CASSIQGATEAFF.

In this sample, this clone turned up a few times. The chain links TRBV5-1 to TRBJ2-1; 9 bases match TRBD2. The CDR3 spans 15 residues. Germline V gene lookup returns CDR1 SGHRS and CDR2 YFSETQ. Trimming took 1 base from V and 11 from J; bases not matched to a gene: 10. This CDR3 is CASSLNAGGPGKQFF. Here the CDR3 DNA reads TGCGCCAGCAGCTTGAATGCGGGAGGGCCGGGAAAGCAGTTCTTC.

The CDR3 DNA is TGCGCCAGCAGCTTGGCCTTGGCGGGAGTAGGTGATACGCAGTATTTT. This codes for CASSLALAGVGDTQYF. The J gene is TRBJ2-3, the V gene TRBV5-1; TRBD2 aligns across 7 bases. This CDR3 region has 16 residues. J lost 6 bases, V lost 0 bases, and 10 bases had no gene match. Germline V gives CDR1 SGHRS, CDR2 YFSETQ.

The V and J genes are TRBV7-2 and TRBJ1-2; 9 bases line up with TRBD1. There are 14 residues in the CDR3. Germline V gives CDR1 SGHTA, CDR2 FQGNSA. The J segment lost 7 bases and the V segment lost 2 bases, leaving 5 bases of the junction unmatched. The CDR3: CASSLLQGALGYTF. The CDR3 DNA is TGTGCCAGCAGCTTATTACAGGGGGCCCTTGGCTACACCTTC.